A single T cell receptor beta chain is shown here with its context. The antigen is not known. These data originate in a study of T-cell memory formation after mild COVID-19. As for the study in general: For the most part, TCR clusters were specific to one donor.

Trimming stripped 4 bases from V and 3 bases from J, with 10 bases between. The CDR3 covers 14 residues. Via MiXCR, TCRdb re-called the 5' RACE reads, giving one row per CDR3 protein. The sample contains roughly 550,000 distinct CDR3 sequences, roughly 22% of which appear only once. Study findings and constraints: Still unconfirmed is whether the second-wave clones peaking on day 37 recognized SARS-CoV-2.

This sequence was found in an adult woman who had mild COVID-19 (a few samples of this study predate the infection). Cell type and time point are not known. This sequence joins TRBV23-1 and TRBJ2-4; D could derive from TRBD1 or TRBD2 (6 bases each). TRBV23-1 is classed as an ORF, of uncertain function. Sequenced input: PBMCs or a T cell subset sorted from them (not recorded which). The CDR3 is CASSRRGHKNIQYF. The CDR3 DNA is TGCGCCAGCAGTCGCCGGGGGCACAAAAACATTCAGTACTTC.